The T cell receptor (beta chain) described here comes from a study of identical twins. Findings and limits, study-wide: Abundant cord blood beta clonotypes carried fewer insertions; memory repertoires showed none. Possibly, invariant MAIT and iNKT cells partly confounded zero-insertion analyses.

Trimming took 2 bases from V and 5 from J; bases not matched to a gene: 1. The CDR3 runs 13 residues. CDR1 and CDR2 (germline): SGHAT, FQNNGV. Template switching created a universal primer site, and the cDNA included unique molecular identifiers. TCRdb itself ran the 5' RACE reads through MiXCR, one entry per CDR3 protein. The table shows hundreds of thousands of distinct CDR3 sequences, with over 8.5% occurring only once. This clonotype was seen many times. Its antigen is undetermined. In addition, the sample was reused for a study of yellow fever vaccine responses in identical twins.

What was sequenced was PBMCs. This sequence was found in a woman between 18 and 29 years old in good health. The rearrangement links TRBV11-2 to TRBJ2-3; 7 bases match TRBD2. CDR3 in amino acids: CASSLRGGDTQYF. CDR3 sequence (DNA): TGTGCCAGCAGCTTACGCGGGGGAGATACGCAGTATTTT.